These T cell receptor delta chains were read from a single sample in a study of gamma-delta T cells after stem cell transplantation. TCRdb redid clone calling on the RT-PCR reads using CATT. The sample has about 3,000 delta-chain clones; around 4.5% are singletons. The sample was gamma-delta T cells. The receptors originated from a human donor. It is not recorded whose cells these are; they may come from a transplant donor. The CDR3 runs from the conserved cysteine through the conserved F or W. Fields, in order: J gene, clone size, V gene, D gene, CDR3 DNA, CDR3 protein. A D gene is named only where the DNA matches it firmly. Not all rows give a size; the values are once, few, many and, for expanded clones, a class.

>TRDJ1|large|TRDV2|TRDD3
TGTGCCTGTGACACCTTGGCTGGGGATAGCACCTTAAAACTCATCTTT
CACDTLAGDSTLKLIF
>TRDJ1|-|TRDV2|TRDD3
TGTGCCTGTGACAGACTGGGGGATAGAGACGGTAAACTCATCTTT
CACDRLGDRDGKLIF
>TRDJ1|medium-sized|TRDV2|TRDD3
TGTGCCTGTGACATCCTGGGGGATAAGTATAACGATAAACTCATCTTT
CACDILGDKYNDKLIF
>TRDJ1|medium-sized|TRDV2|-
TGTGCCTGTGACACCCTACTGGGAGGAGATAAACTCATCTTT
CACDTLLGGDKLIF
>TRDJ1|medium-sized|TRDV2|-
TGTGCCTGTGACACCGTGGGGACCCCTAGTACCGATAAACTCATCTTT
CACDTVGTPSTDKLIF
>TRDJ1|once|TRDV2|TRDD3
TGTGCCTGTGGCCCTCTGGGGGATACGCGTGGGAAAGGGATTTACGCCGATAAACTCATCTTT
CACGPLGDTRGKGIYADKLIF
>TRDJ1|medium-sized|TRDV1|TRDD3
TGTGCTCTTGGGGGGCTAGCCCTGGGTATGGATACGGGGACCGATAAACTCATCTTT
CALGGLALGMDTGTDKLIF
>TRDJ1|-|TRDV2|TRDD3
TGTGCCTGTGACACACTACCGGGGGATACCAACAACACCGATAAACTCATCTTT
CACDTLPGDTNNTDKLIF
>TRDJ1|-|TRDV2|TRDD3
TGTGCCTGTGACACCGTCCTAACTGGGGGATACGTCGATAAACTCATCTTT
CACDTVLTGGYVDKLIF
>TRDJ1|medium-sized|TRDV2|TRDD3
TGTGCCTGTGACACCGGAGGTGTACTGGGGGATACCCCCGATAAACTCATCTTT
CACDTGGVLGDTPDKLIF
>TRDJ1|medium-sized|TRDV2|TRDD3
TGTGCCTGTGCGGGGATGCACTGGGGGATACGCCCCCTGGAGACCGATAAACTCATCTTT
CACAGMHWGIRPLETDKLIF
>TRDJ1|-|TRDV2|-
TGTGCCTGTGACACCATTTCTTATTCTGGAAGCCACGACACCGATAAACTCATCTTT
CACDTISYSGSHDTDKLIF
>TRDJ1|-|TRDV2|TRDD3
TGTGCCTGTGACACCTTAAGGGCGCTCAAGCTGGAACTGGGGATAACCGATAAACTCATCTTT
CACDTLRALKLELGITDKLIF
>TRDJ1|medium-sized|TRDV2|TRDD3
TGTGCCTGTGACTCCGTACTGGGGGATACGAGTGGGACCGATAAACTCATCTTT
CACDSVLGDTSGTDKLIF
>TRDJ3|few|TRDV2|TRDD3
TGTGCCCGTGAGGAAGCTGGGGGATACGGCAGGAGCTCCTGGGACACCCGACAGATGTTTTTC
CAREEAGGYGRSSWDTRQMFF
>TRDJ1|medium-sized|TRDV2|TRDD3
TGTGCCTGTGACCACGTACTGGGGGATCACTCCTCCCGACCTTACGATAAACTCATCTTT
CACDHVLGDHSSRPYDKLIF
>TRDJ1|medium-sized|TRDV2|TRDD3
TGTGCCTGTGACACAGTGGCAACTGGGGGATACTCCGGAGGAAGACTCATCTTT
CACDTVATGGYSGGRLIF
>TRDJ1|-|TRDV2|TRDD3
TGTGCCTGTGACACCGTCGGATCTCTTAGTACTGGGGGATACGGTAAGGACACCGATAAACTCATCTTT
CACDTVGSLSTGGYGKDTDKLIF
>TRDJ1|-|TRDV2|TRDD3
TGTGCCTGTGATTTTCTGGGGGATAACGATAAACTCATCTTT
CACDFLGDNDKLIF
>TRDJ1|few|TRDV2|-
TGTGCCTGTGACACCGTTGGTGGGGAAGAGTCTCCACACACCGATAAACCCATCTTT
CACDTVGGEESPHTDKPIF
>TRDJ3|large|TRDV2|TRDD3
TGTGCCTGTGACACCCTCCTGGGGGAGAGCTCCTGGGACACCCGACAGATGTTTTTC
CACDTLLGESSWDTRQMFF
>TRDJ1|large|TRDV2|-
TGTGCCTGTGACAGCGTGGCGGCTGACACCGATAAACTCATCTTT
CACDSVAADTDKLIF
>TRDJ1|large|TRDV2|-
TGTGCCTGTGTCGGCCTGAACGCAGATAAACTCATCTTT
CACVGLNADKLIF
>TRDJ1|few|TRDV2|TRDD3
TGTGCCTGTGACAAGGTGGGGGATACGAGTTGGGAGGCCGATAAACTCATCTTT
CACDKVGDTSWEADKLIF
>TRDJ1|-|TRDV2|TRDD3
TGTGCCTGTGACCAGATACTGGGGGGGGAACTCATCTTT
CACDQILGGELIF
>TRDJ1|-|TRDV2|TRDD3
TGTGCCTGCCACAATCTCGCGACTGGGGGATACGGCACCGATAAACTCATCTTT
CACHNLATGGYGTDKLIF
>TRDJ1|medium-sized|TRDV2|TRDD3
TGTGCCTGTGACACCCTATTGGGGGATACGGAGTATAGGCACACCGATAAACTCATCTTT
CACDTLLGDTEYRHTDKLIF
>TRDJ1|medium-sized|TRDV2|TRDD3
TGTGCCTGTGACAACTTGAACTCGGGGGATACGGTCACCGATAAACTCATCTTT
CACDNLNSGDTVTDKLIF
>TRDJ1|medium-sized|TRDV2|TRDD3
TGTGCCTGTGACGTACTGGGGGATACGGGCCCCCCTCGAGGCACCGATAAACTCATCTTT
CACDVLGDTGPPRGTDKLIF
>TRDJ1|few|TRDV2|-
TGTGCCTGTGACACCCTCCAACGAGGGGACACCGATAAACTCATCTTT
CACDTLQRGDTDKLIF
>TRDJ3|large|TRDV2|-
TGTGCCTGTGACACCGCTCTTCGGGACTCCTGGGACACCCGACAGATGTTTTTC
CACDTALRDSWDTRQMFF
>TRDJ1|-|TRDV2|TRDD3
TGTGCCTGTGACCTACTGGGGGATCCATCGAAGGACACCGATAAACTCATCTTT
CACDLLGDPSKDTDKLIF
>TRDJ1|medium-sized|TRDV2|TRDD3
TGTGCCTGTGACACCCTGGTGGGGGATACAGAGGACACCGATAAACTCATCTTT
CACDTLVGDTEDTDKLIF
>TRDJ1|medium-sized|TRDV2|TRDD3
TGTGCCTGTGACACGGTCCGTACTGGGGGCGAACCATACACCGATAAACTCATCTTT
CACDTVRTGGEPYTDKLIF
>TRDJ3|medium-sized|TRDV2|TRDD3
TGTGCCTGTGACGCCACTGGGGGATCGTCCTGGGACACCCGACAGATGTTTTTC
CACDATGGSSWDTRQMFF